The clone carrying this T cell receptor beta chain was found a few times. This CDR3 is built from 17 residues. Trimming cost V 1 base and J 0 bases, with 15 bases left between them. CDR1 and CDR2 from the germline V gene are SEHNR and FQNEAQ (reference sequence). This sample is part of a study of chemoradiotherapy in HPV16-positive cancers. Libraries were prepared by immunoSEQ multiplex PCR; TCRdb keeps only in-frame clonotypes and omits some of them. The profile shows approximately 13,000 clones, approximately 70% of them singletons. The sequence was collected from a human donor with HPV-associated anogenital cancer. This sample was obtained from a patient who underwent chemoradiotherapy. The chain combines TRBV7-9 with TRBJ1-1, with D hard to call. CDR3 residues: CASSLVKGLLMNTEAFF. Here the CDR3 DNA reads TGTGCCAGCAGCTTAGTTAAAGGGCTCCTCATGAACACTGAAGCTTTCTTT.